This T cell receptor beta chain was identified in a study of CD4+ T cells in melanoma. Study results and limitations: A reported correlation linked neoantigen-specific CD4+ T cells to CD8+, macrophage and B cell function.

On this clone itself: Its antigen is not identified.

V lost 3 bases and J lost 2, with 8 bases in between. The germline V gene has CDR1 LNHDA and CDR2 SQIVND (reference sequence). This CDR3 is 14 amino acids long. The data were produced by immunoSEQ multiplex PCR, yet TCRdb's version contains in-frame clones alone and is incomplete. The sample includes about 5,700 clones, approximately 72% of them seen just once. Sample: cells from a culture (not recorded whether cultured in vitro). The sequence was obtained from a human donor with melanoma. The chain links TRBV19 to TRBJ2-1; D is unclear. The CDR3 loop reads CASSIGGTYNEQFF. The CDR3 DNA is TGTGCCAGTAGTATTGGCGGTACCTACAATGAGCAGTTCTTC.